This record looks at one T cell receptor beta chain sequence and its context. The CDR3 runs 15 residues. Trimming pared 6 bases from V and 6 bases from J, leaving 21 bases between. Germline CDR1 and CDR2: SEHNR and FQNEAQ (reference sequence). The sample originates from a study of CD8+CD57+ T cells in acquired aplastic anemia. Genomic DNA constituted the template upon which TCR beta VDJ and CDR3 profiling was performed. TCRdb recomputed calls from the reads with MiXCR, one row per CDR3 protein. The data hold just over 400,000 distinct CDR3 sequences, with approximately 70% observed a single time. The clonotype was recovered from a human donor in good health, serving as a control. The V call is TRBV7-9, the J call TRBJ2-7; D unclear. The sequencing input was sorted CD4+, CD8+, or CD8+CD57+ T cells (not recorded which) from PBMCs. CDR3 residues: CASSCLASPFCEQYF. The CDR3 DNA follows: TGTGCCAGCAGTTGCTTGGCCTCTCCATTTTGCGAGCAGTACTTC.